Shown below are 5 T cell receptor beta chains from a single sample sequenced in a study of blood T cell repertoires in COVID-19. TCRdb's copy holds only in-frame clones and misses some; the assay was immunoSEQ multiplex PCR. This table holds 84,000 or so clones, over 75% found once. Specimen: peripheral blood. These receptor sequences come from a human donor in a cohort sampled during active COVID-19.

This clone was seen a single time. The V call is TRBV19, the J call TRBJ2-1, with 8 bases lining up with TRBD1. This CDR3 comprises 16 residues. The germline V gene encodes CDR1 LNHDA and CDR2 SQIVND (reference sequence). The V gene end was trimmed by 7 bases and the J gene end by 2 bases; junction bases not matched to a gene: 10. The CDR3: CASISSEGQAYNEQFF. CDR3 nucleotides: TGTGCCAGTATATCCTCAGAGGGACAGGCCTACAATGAGCAGTTCTTC.

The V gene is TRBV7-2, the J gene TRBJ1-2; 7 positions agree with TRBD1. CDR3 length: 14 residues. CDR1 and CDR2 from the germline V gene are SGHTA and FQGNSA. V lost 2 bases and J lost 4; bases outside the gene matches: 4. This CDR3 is CASSLKGGSYGYTF. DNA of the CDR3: TGTGCCAGCAGCTTAAAAGGGGGCAGCTATGGCTACACCTTC.

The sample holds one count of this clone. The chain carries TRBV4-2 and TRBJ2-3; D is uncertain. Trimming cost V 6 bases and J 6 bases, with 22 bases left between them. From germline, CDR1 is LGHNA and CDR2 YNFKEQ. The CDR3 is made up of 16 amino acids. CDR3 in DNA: TGTGCCAGCAGAGAGGATCCTCGCGACCGTGTTGATACGCAGTATTTT. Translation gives CASREDPRDRVDTQYF.

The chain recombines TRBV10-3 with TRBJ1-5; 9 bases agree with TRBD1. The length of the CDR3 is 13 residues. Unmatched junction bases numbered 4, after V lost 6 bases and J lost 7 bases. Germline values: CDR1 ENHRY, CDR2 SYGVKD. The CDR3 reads CAISRDREQPQHF. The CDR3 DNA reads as TGTGCCATCAGCCGGGACAGGGAACAGCCCCAGCATTTT.

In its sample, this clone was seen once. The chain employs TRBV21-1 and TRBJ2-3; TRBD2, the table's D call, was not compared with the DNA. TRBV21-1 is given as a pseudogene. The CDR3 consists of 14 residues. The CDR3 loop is CASSGLAGRDTQYF. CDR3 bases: TGTGCCAGCAGCGGCCTAGCGGGGAGGGATACGCAGTATTTT.